Each of the 5 T cell receptor beta chains below was sequenced from the same sample in a study of response to subunit inactivated influenza vaccine. TCRdb called the RT-PCR reads again in MiXCR, with one record for every CDR3 protein. The table shows 150,000 to 200,000 distinct CDR3 sequences, with 9.5% to 13% occurring only once. Sequences were derived from non-naive T cells sorted from PBMCs, sampled roughly 47 days after vaccination. The receptors originated from a man aged 50-59 years who received an inactivated influenza vaccine.

There are a few counts of this clonotype. The chain joins TRBV20-1 to TRBJ2-1, with D unresolved. Deletions cut 6 bases from V and 7 bases from J, with 13 bases between. CDR3 size: 12 residues. CDR1 DFQATT and CDR2 SNEGSKA come from the germline V gene (reference sequence). CDR3 residues: CSALKSRNEQFF. The CDR3 DNA is TGCAGTGCCCTAAAATCTAGAAATGAGCAGTTCTTC.

This clonotype was seen a handful of times. This rearrangement joins TRBV9 to TRBJ2-1, with no clear D. V was pared by 0 bases and J by 3 bases, with 7 bases between. The germline gives CDR1 SGDLS, CDR2 YYNGEE. The CDR3 runs 14 residues. As DNA, the CDR3 is TGTGCCAGCAGCGTAGTTGCGGACTACAATGAGCAGTTCTTC. It is translated as CASSVVADYNEQFF.

In this sample, this clonotype turned up a few times. V is TRBV14 and J is TRBJ1-3, with 7 bases identical to TRBD1. The J segment lost 9 bases and the V segment lost 5 bases, leaving 10 bases of the junction unmatched. The V gene's germline CDR1 is SGHDN and CDR2 FVKESK. CDR3 length: 14 amino acids. CDR3 sequence: CASSTPLQGGTIYF. The DNA for the CDR3 is TGTGCCAGCAGCACCCCGTTGCAGGGGGGCACCATATATTTT.

There are many counts of this clonotype. This chain links TRBV4-1 with TRBJ1-5, with a possible D match to TRBD1 (6 bases). This CDR3 contains 15 residues. The V and J ends lost 7 bases and 0 bases respectively, with 13 bases between them. CDR1 MGHRA and CDR2 YSYEKL come from the germline V gene. CDR3: CASKTGFYSNQPQHF. In DNA form, the CDR3 reads TGCGCCAGCAAAACAGGGTTCTATAGCAATCAGCCCCAGCATTTT.

This clonotype occurred many times. The J gene is TRBJ2-5, the V gene TRBV5-1; TRBD1 matches at 9 bases. V shed 3 bases and J 10 bases; nucleotides not matched to a gene: 10. There are 14 residues in the CDR3. Germline V gene data show CDR1 as SGHRS and CDR2 as YFSETQ. CDR3 sequence reads: CASSSRVDRGSQYF. The CDR3 DNA follows: TGCGCCAGCAGCTCCAGGGTAGACAGGGGGAGCCAGTACTTC.